This TCR beta chain originates from a study of blood T cells in healthy people across ages. Findings and caveats of the study: Among T cells, TCR beta diversity per million cells dropped roughly linearly as age rose.

PCR was performed a second time for roughly 7 to 12 cycles using a sample-barcoded 5' primer and a J-beta primer mix. TCRdb used MiXCR to reprocess the 5' RACE reads, holding one entry per CDR3 protein. This table holds under 1,100,000 distinct CDR3 sequences, 20% to 25% found once. Comment on this clonotype: The target antigen is unknown.

CDR1 and CDR2 (germline): MNHEY, SVGAGI. This CDR3 comprises 18 residues. V shed 0 bases and J shed 4 bases, with 19 bases lying between them. Each donor supplied ten milliliters of peripheral blood. These records were also assigned to another study, of T cells of mothers and their children.

The sequence was obtained from a girl aged 2 to 9 in good health. The chain uses TRBV6-5 and TRBJ2-1; D not certain. Sequencing used blood. CDR3 sequence: CASSYSQSWSFRYNEQFF. The CDR3 nucleotides read TGTGCCAGCAGTTACTCGCAGTCTTGGTCCTTTAGATACAATGAGCAGTTCTTC.